This is a list of T cell receptor beta chains from one sample in a study of CD8+ T cells in alopecia areata. Profiling relied on immunoSEQ multiplex PCR, and the TCRdb table lists in-frame clones only, not all of them. The sample records more than 100,000 clones, around 59% being singletons. The specimen sequenced was CD4+ T cells sorted from blood. Source of these receptors: a human donor in good health. CDR3s include the opening cysteine and the closing phenylalanine or tryptophan. The D gene is left open where the match is weak. Clone sizes are given selectively: once, few, many, or a class where the clone is expanded.

d_gene: .
v_gene: TRBV29-1
j_gene: TRBJ1-1
abundance: few
CDR3aa: CSVIQGNDRTEAFF
CDR3nt: TGCAGCGTTATACAGGGAAATGACAGGACTGAAGCTTTCTTT

d_gene: TRBD2
v_gene: TRBV28
j_gene: TRBJ2-6
abundance: once
CDR3aa: CASSSSGDPSGANVLTF
CDR3nt: TGTGCCAGCAGTTCTAGCGGGGACCCCTCTGGGGCCAACGTCCTGACTTTC

d_gene: TRBD1
v_gene: TRBV27
j_gene: TRBJ2-7
abundance: once
CDR3aa: CASRDLDRGRVDEQYF
CDR3nt: TGTGCCAGCAGGGATCTAGACAGGGGGCGCGTTGACGAGCAGTACTTC

d_gene: TRBD2
v_gene: TRBV6-6
j_gene: TRBJ2-3
abundance: few
CDR3aa: CASSPREGDTDTQYF
CDR3nt: TGTGCCAGCAGTCCCCGGGAGGGGGACACAGATACGCAGTATTTT

d_gene: TRBD1
v_gene: TRBV29-1
j_gene: TRBJ1-2
abundance: once
CDR3aa: CSGETGDGYTF
CDR3nt: TGCAGCGGTGAAACAGGGGATGGCTACACCTTC

d_gene: .
v_gene: TRBV10-2
j_gene: TRBJ2-7
abundance: .
CDR3aa: CASSVGARNYEQYF
CDR3nt: TGCGCCAGCAGTGTGGGGGCACGAAACTACGAGCAGTACTTC

d_gene: TRBD1
v_gene: TRBV7-8
j_gene: TRBJ1-1
abundance: .
CDR3aa: CASSLRTPGQGANTEAFF
CDR3nt: TGTGCCAGCAGCCTCCGGACCCCGGGACAGGGGGCGAACACTGAAGCTTTCTTT

d_gene: .
v_gene: TRBV7-2
j_gene: TRBJ2-3
abundance: .
CDR3aa: CASSLALSGVDTQYF
CDR3nt: TGTGCCAGCAGCTTAGCGCTGTCAGGGGTGGATACGCAGTATTTT

d_gene: TRBD2
v_gene: TRBV28
j_gene: TRBJ2-5
abundance: .
CDR3aa: CASHPSGDGRQETQYF
CDR3nt: TGTGCCAGCCACCCAAGCGGGGACGGGAGACAAGAGACCCAGTACTTC

d_gene: .
v_gene: TRBV2
j_gene: TRBJ1-5
abundance: .
CDR3aa: CASGRGYSNQPQHF
CDR3nt: TGTGCCAGCGGGAGAGGGTATAGCAATCAGCCCCAGCATTTT

d_gene: TRBD2
v_gene: TRBV5-6
j_gene: TRBJ2-2
abundance: .
CDR3aa: CASSVGLAANTGELFF
CDR3nt: TGTGCCAGCAGCGTCGGACTAGCGGCGAACACCGGGGAGCTGTTTTTT

d_gene: .
v_gene: TRBV6-4
j_gene: TRBJ1-2
abundance: .
CDR3aa: CASSDFAGANYGYTF
CDR3nt: TGTGCCAGCAGTGACTTTGCTGGGGCGAACTATGGCTACACCTTC

d_gene: .
v_gene: TRBV2
j_gene: TRBJ2-5
abundance: .
CDR3aa: CASSEQETQYF
CDR3nt: TGTGCCAGCAGCGAACAAGAGACCCAGTACTTC

d_gene: TRBD1
v_gene: TRBV5-1
j_gene: TRBJ2-5
abundance: few
CDR3aa: CASSLNGQVRYQETQYF
CDR3nt: TGCGCCAGCAGCCTCAATGGACAGGTTAGGTACCAAGAGACCCAGTACTTC

d_gene: .
v_gene: TRBV28
j_gene: TRBJ2-5
abundance: .
CDR3aa: CASSFQAGQGTQYF
CDR3nt: TGTGCCAGCAGTTTCCAAGCCGGCCAAGGGACCCAGTACTTC

d_gene: .
v_gene: TRBV29-1
j_gene: TRBJ2-5
abundance: few
CDR3aa: CSVDPVQETQYF
CDR3nt: TGCAGCGTTGACCCCGTCCAAGAGACCCAGTACTTC

d_gene: TRBD1
v_gene: TRBV9
j_gene: TRBJ2-6
abundance: .
CDR3aa: CASSPGTGLSGANVLTF
CDR3nt: TGTGCCAGCAGCCCCGGGACAGGGCTTTCTGGGGCCAACGTCCTGACTTTC

d_gene: .
v_gene: TRBV29-1
j_gene: TRBJ2-7
abundance: .
CDR3aa: CSLTQGSYEQYF
CDR3nt: TGCAGCCTCACCCAGGGATCCTACGAGCAGTACTTC

d_gene: TRBD1
v_gene: TRBV7-6
j_gene: TRBJ2-7
abundance: .
CDR3aa: CASSRQGTRSYEQYF
CDR3nt: TGTGCCAGCAGTAGACAGGGCACAAGGTCCTACGAGCAGTACTTC